These 22 T cell receptor beta chains were sequenced from one sample in a study of shared clonotypes between healthy human individuals. Produced via immunoSEQ multiplex PCR; TCRdb's table is partial and in-frame only. The data contain 190,000 or so clones, approximately 61% of them singletons. Sequencing was done on a sample of memory CD4+ T cells sorted from blood. Subset here: CD45RA-negative fraction. The receptors were sampled from a man younger than 45 in good health.

V gene TRBV5-4 combines with J gene TRBJ2-5; 13 bases agree with TRBD2. Germline CDR1 reads SGHNT; CDR2 reads YYREEE (reference sequence). This CDR3 has 16 residues. V gave up 4 bases and J gave up 5 bases; unmatched junction bases: 8. The CDR3 region is CASSQGTSGNGETQYF. CDR3 DNA sequence: TGTGCCAGCAGCCAAGGGACTAGCGGGAACGGGGAGACCCAGTACTTC.

The V and J genes are TRBV5-1 and TRBJ2-1; 7 bases are shared with TRBD1. The junction had 4 bases not matched to a gene; V was cut back by 4 bases and J by 0 bases. The CDR3 covers 15 residues. Germline CDR1 is SGHRS and CDR2 is YFSETQ. This CDR3 is CASSMGQSSYNEQFF. DNA of the CDR3: TGCGCCAGCAGCATGGGACAGAGCTCCTACAATGAGCAGTTCTTC.

V usage is TRBV30 and J usage is TRBJ2-3; possibly TRBD1 or TRBD2 for D (7 bases each). V gave up 5 bases and J gave up 3 bases, with 15 bases separating them. Germline assignment: CDR1 GTSNPN and CDR2 SVGIG (reference sequence). There are 14 residues in the CDR3. In DNA form, the CDR3 reads TGTGCCTGGGTGGCAGGGGGGGGTACAGATACGCAGTATTTT. Amino acid sequence: CAWVAGGGTDTQYF.

The DNA for the CDR3 is TGCGCCGGGGGAAACACTGAAGCTTTCTTT. It translates to CAGGNTEAFF. The chain uses TRBV29-1 and TRBJ1-1; D perhaps matches TRBD1 (5 bases). CDR3 length: 10 amino acids. Germline values: CDR1 SQVTM, CDR2 ANQGSEA.

This clone was picked up many times. The chain links TRBV28 to TRBJ2-1, with 7 bases lining up with TRBD2. J gave up 6 bases and V 5 bases, and 10 bases lay outside the gene matches. CDR3 length: 15 residues. In germline, CDR1 is MDHEN, CDR2 SYDVKM. The CDR3 DNA reads TGTGCCAGCAGTACCACCGGACTAGGGCTCAATGAGCAGTTCTTC. Residues: CASSTTGLGLNEQFF. Variable domain in full (rest from reference TRBV28 and TRBJ2-1): DVKVTQSSRYLVKRTGEKVFLECVQDMDHENMFWYRQDPGLGLRLIYFSYDVKMKEKGDIPEGYSVSREKKERFSLILESASTNQTSMYLCASSTTGLGLNEQFFGPGTRLTVL.

This clone was counted a few times. V is TRBV18 and J is TRBJ2-3, with D maybe TRBD1 (6 bases). The CDR3 has 14 amino acids. Germline V lookup: CDR1 KGHSH, CDR2 LQKENI. Trimming left V 2 bases short and J 5 bases short, with 11 bases between. CDR3 region: CASSPVGRGDTQYF. For the CDR3, the DNA is TGTGCCAGCTCACCAGTTGGCAGGGGAGATACGCAGTATTTT.

This clone was detected a few times. The V call is TRBV5-1, the J call TRBJ2-7; possibly TRBD1 for D (6 bases). The V gene's germline CDR1 is SGHRS and CDR2 YFSETQ. The CDR3 consists of 14 residues. Deletions cut 7 bases from V and 2 bases from J, with 16 bases between. This CDR3 reads CASSPTGLTYEQYF. CDR3 DNA sequence: TGCGCCAGCTCCCCCACAGGGTTGACCTACGAGCAGTACTTC.

This clone appeared a few times. The chain recombines TRBV11-2 with TRBJ2-3, with 8 positions matching TRBD1. This CDR3 spans 17 amino acids. The V gene's germline CDR1 is SGHAT and CDR2 FQNNGV. V was clipped by 5 bases and J by 1 base; unmatched bases: 11. The DNA of the CDR3 is TGTGCCAGCAGCATGCTTGGCAGGGGGCGCGGCACAGATACGCAGTATTTT. Protein product: CASSMLGRGRGTDTQYF.

The rearrangement joins TRBV10-3 to TRBJ2-7, with D perhaps matching TRBD1 or TRBD2 (6 bases each). Trimming shortened V by 4 bases and J by 0 bases, and 10 bases separated the two germline ends. CDR3 length: 14 residues. The germline gives CDR1 ENHRY, CDR2 SYGVKD. The CDR3 loop reads CAISVGGSSYEQYF. CDR3 coding DNA: TGTGCCATCAGTGTAGGGGGGAGCTCCTACGAGCAGTACTTC.

The chain uses TRBV29-1 and TRBJ2-1, with 7 bases lining up with TRBD1. CDR1 and CDR2 from the germline V gene are SQVTM and ANQGSEA. The CDR3 covers 14 residues. With 7 bases clipped from V and 4 bases from J, the junction kept 10 bases outside the gene matches. The CDR3, as DNA: TGCAGCGGGTTCGGACTCAGGGGGTACAATGAGCAGTTCTTC. Translation gives CSGFGLRGYNEQFF.

The chain couples TRBV7-2 to TRBJ2-3; D is unresolved. This CDR3 has 18 residues. V was clipped by 2 bases and J by 0 bases, with 18 bases between them. The V gene's germline CDR1 is SGHTA and CDR2 FQGNSA. CDR3 amino acids: CASSLRVVSSRSTDTQYF. CDR3 nucleotide sequence: TGTGCCAGCAGCTTACGAGTAGTGTCATCAAGGAGCACAGATACGCAGTATTTT.

This chain connects TRBV11-1 to TRBJ2-3, with D perhaps TRBD1 (5 bases). The germline CDR1 and CDR2 sequences are SGHAT and FQDESV (reference sequence). V lost 3 bases and J lost 0, with 10 bases in between. This CDR3 region has 15 residues. The CDR3 protein is CASSLNYRSTDTQYF. In DNA, the CDR3 is TGTGCCAGCAGCTTGAATTACAGGAGCACAGATACGCAGTATTTT.

Judged by abundance, this clone is medium-sized. The same CDR3 arises from other DNA sequences in this sample as well. The chain has TRBV2 and TRBJ2-7; 10 bases fit TRBD1. Germline lookup yields CDR1 SNHLY and CDR2 FYNNEI. V was clipped by 4 bases and J by 11 bases; unmatched bases: 5. The CDR3 has 12 amino acids. Written as DNA, the CDR3 is TGTGCCAGCAGTGGACAGGGGGCGGAAAAGTACTTC. Translated, it gives CASSGQGAEKYF.

This clone was detected only a few times. The chain links TRBV29-1 to TRBJ2-3; a possible D gene is TRBD2 (5 bases). This CDR3 spans 14 amino acids. Trimming took 3 bases from V and 1 from J, leaving 11 bases between them. Germline V gene sequence: CDR1 SQVTM, CDR2 ANQGSEA. Here the CDR3 DNA reads TGCAGCGTTGAGGGCGGGCCGGGCACAGATACGCAGTATTTT. Protein: CSVEGGPGTDTQYF.

The chain combines TRBV25-1 with TRBJ1-1; TRBD1 is a possible D gene (6 bases). Trimming left V 6 bases short and J 0 bases short, with 11 bases between. The CDR3 is 14 amino acids. The germline CDR1 and CDR2 sequences are MGHDK and SYGVNS. CDR3 amino acids: CASRLRGMNTEAFF. CDR3 DNA sequence: TGTGCCAGCAGATTGAGGGGGATGAACACTGAAGCTTTCTTT.

V is TRBV7-2 and J is TRBJ2-1; D uncertain. Germline CDR1 SGHTA, CDR2 FQGNSA. V was shortened by 0 bases and J by 12 bases, with 9 bases between the two germline ends. The CDR3 spans 12 residues. This CDR3 is CASSLALGWQFF. CDR3 DNA sequence: TGTGCCAGCAGCTTAGCGCTAGGCTGGCAGTTCTTC. The whole variable domain, filled in from reference TRBV7-2 and TRBJ2-1, reads GAGVSQSPSNKVTEKGKDVELRCDPISGHTALYWYRQSLGQGLEFLIYFQGNSAPDKSGLPSDRFSAERTGGSVSTLTIQRTQQEDSAVYLCASSLALGWQFFGPGTRLTVL.

This clone is a singleton in its sample. The chain carries TRBV29-1 and TRBJ1-1; D might be TRBD1 (5 bases). CDR1 and CDR2 from the germline V gene are SQVTM and ANQGSEA. The V gene lost 6 bases and the J gene lost 6 bases, with 17 bases spanning the gap. This CDR3 spans 13 amino acids. The CDR3 sequence is CSVAAGADSEAFF. The CDR3 bases are TGCAGCGTGGCCGCCGGGGCAGATTCTGAAGCTTTCTTT.

This chain connects TRBV19 to TRBJ1-1; D is unresolved. V lost 6 bases, J lost 1 base, and 6 bases lay in between. There are 12 residues in the CDR3. Germline values: CDR1 LNHDA, CDR2 SQIVND (reference sequence). CDR3 sequence: CASSWWNTEAFF. In DNA form, the CDR3 reads TGTGCCAGTAGCTGGTGGAACACTGAAGCTTTCTTT.

The CDR3: CASSLGNTIYF. The DNA of the CDR3 is TGTGCCAGCAGTCTCGGAAACACCATATATTTT. The V gene is TRBV28, the J gene TRBJ1-3; D is unclear. Trimming cost V 5 bases and J 4 bases, with 3 bases left between them. From germline, CDR1 is MDHEN and CDR2 SYDVKM. The CDR3 contains 11 residues. Full variable domain (outside the CDR3, taken from reference TRBV28 and TRBJ1-3): DVKVTQSSRYLVKRTGEKVFLECVQDMDHENMFWYRQDPGLGLRLIYFSYDVKMKEKGDIPEGYSVSREKKERFSLILESASTNQTSMYLCASSLGNTIYFGEGSWLTVV.

The V call is TRBV6-5, the J call TRBJ2-1; 8 positions match TRBD2. Trimming took 8 bases from V and 3 from J; bases not matched to a gene: 9. The CDR3 contains 15 residues. From germline, CDR1 is MNHEY and CDR2 SVGAGI. The CDR3 is CASADSGGDYNEQFF. The CDR3 nucleotides are TGTGCCAGCGCTGACTCGGGGGGGGACTACAATGAGCAGTTCTTC.

This chain joins TRBV10-2 and TRBJ2-1, with a weak D call TRBD2 (6 bases). Germline lookup yields CDR1 WSHSY and CDR2 SAAADI. CDR3 length: 16 residues. V lost 0 bases and J lost 5, with 14 bases in between. The CDR3 sequence: CASSESSGWGDNEQFF. In nucleotides, the CDR3 is TGCGCCAGCAGTGAGTCCTCAGGGTGGGGGGACAATGAGCAGTTCTTC.

The chain carries TRBV7-2 and TRBJ2-3; D call uncertain. Germline CDR1 reads SGHTA; CDR2 reads FQGNSA. The V end lost 6 bases, the J end lost 2 bases, and 12 bases lay between the germline ends. The CDR3 runs to 14 residues. The CDR3 coding sequence is TGTGCCAGCAGGAAGGGTGGAAACACAGATACGCAGTATTTT. Encoded protein: CASRKGGNTDTQYF.